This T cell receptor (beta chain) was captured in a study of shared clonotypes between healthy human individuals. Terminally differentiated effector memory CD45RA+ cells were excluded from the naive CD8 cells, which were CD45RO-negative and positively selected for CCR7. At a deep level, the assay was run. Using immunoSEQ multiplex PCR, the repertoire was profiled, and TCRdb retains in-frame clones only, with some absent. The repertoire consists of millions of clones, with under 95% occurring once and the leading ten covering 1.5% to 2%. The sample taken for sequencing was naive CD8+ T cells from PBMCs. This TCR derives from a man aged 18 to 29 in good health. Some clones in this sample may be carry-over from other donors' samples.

The CDR3 DNA is TGCGCCAGTGGGGCTCCCGGGACTAGCGGCACCGGGGAGCTGTTTTTT. Its protein product is CASGAPGTSGTGELFF. The V and J genes are TRBV5-1 and TRBJ2-2; 11 nucleotides agree with TRBD2. The CDR3 sequence is 16 residues long. CDR1 SGHRS and CDR2 YFSETQ come from the germline V gene. V gave up 8 bases and J gave up 4 bases; unmatched junction bases: 10.